This is a list of T cell receptor beta chains from one sample in a study of blood T cell repertoires in COVID-19. Profiled with immunoSEQ multiplex PCR; TCRdb holds only in-frame clones, not every one. The data show around 360,000 clones, 80% to 90% seen once. Sequencing was performed on peripheral blood. These receptors all stem from a woman aged 30 to 39 with COVID-19, enrolled during active disease. Each CDR3 is given with its conserved first and last residue. Each record gives: CDR3 length, D gene, V gene, J gene, clone size, CDR3 protein, CDR3 DNA. D genes are given only for firm matches. Expanded clones are given a class, and other clones once, few, many or no size at all.

15	TRBD2	TRBV25-1	TRBJ2-5	NA	CASSGTSGNQETQYF	TGTGCCAGCAGTGGGACTAGCGGGAACCAAGAGACCCAGTACTTC
15	TRBD2	TRBV7-2	TRBJ2-7	NA	CASSYSSGRGYEQYF	TGTGCCAGCAGCTATTCTAGCGGGAGGGGCTACGAGCAGTACTTC
13	NA	TRBV18	TRBJ2-5	NA	CASSPGTSETQYF	TGTGCCAGCTCACCGGGGACTTCAGAGACCCAGTACTTC
13	TRBD1	TRBV27	TRBJ2-7	NA	CASNRDRANEQYF	TGTGCCAGCAACCGGGACAGGGCTAACGAGCAGTACTTC
15	TRBD1	TRBV4-3	TRBJ1-5	NA	CASSYGTGGGQPQHF	TGCGCCAGCAGCTATGGGACAGGGGGCGGTCAGCCCCAGCATTTT
14	TRBD2	TRBV11-2	TRBJ2-7	NA	CASSFGSGSFEQYF	TGTGCCAGCAGCTTCGGTAGCGGGAGTTTCGAGCAGTACTTC
16	TRBD1	TRBV24-1	TRBJ2-1	NA	CATSDPRDRDGNEQFF	TGTGCCACCAGTGACCCCCGGGACAGGGATGGGAATGAGCAGTTCTTC
14	NA	TRBV2	TRBJ2-2	NA	CASSEWRGTGELFF	TGTGCCAGCAGTGAATGGCGGGGAACCGGGGAGCTGTTTTTT
14	NA	TRBV4-1	TRBJ2-2	NA	CASSQVSVTGELFF	TGCGCCAGCAGCCAAGTTAGCGTCACCGGGGAGCTGTTTTTT
14	TRBD1	TRBV2	TRBJ1-5	NA	CASSSTGGSQPQHF	TGTGCCAGCAGTTCGACAGGGGGCTCTCAGCCCCAGCATTTT
17	TRBD2	TRBV18	TRBJ2-3	NA	CASSPLVAGGPTDTQYF	TGTGCCAGCTCACCACTGGTAGCGGGAGGCCCCACAGATACGCAGTATTTT
15	NA	TRBV18	TRBJ1-2	few	CASSPGDTSNYGYTF	TGTGCCAGCTCACCGGGGGACACGTCAAACTATGGCTACACCTTC
14	NA	TRBV10-3	TRBJ1-5	NA	CAISESAVDQPQHF	TGTGCCATCAGTGAGTCGGCGGTCGATCAGCCCCAGCATTTT
15	TRBD1	TRBV19	TRBJ2-4	NA	CASSSRTGAKNIQYF	TGTGCCAGTAGTTCACGGACAGGAGCCAAAAACATTCAGTACTTC
13	NA	TRBV7-3	TRBJ2-3	NA	CASSPGHTDTQYF	TGTGCCAGCAGCCCAGGCCACACAGATACGCAGTATTTT
16	NA	TRBV6-2/TRBV6-3	TRBJ1-5	NA	CASSYLGGRPNQPQHF	TGTGCCAGCAGTTACCTGGGGGGACGTCCCAATCAGCCCCAGCATTTT
14	NA	TRBV28	TRBJ2-7	NA	CASSQGTIENEQYF	TGTGCCAGCAGTCAGGGGACAATAGAAAACGAGCAGTACTTC
12	NA	TRBV2	TRBJ2-7	NA	CASSPQGYEQYF	TGTGCCAGCAGTCCTCAGGGCTACGAGCAGTACTTC
15	TRBD2	TRBV3-1/TRBV3-2	TRBJ2-7	NA	CASSQAGGGAYEQYF	TGTGCCAGCAGCCAAGCGGGAGGGGGGGCATACGAGCAGTACTTC
14	NA	TRBV27	TRBJ1-5	NA	CASNGQYSNQPQHF	TGTGCCAGCAACGGACAGTATAGCAATCAGCCCCAGCATTTT
14	NA	TRBV15	TRBJ1-4	NA	CATSSRRTNEKLFF	TGTGCCACCAGCAGCCGGAGGACTAATGAAAAACTGTTTTTT
16	TRBD2	TRBV7-2	TRBJ2-3	once	CASSLLPLAEADTQYF	TGTGCCAGCAGCTTACTCCCCCTAGCGGAGGCAGATACGCAGTATTTT
20	TRBD1	TRBV2	TRBJ1-3	NA	CASSGTYRTGLASSGNTIYF	TGTGCCAGCAGTGGGACCTATAGGACAGGGCTAGCCTCCTCTGGAAACACCATATATTTT
14	TRBD2	TRBV7-9	TRBJ2-7	NA	CASSPSGRNYEQYF	TGTGCCAGCAGCCCTAGCGGCCGGAACTACGAGCAGTACTTC
14	TRBD2	TRBV19	TRBJ2-3	NA	CASKRRESTDTQYF	TGTGCCAGTAAGAGGCGGGAGTCGACAGATACGCAGTATTTT
14	TRBD1	TRBV18	TRBJ1-6	NA	CASSRDRVDSPLHF	TGTGCCAGCTCACGCGACAGGGTAGATTCACCCCTCCACTTT
13	NA	TRBV6-2/TRBV6-3	TRBJ2-5	NA	CASSQTPGATQYF	TGTGCCAGCAGCCAGACCCCCGGAGCGACCCAGTACTTC
13	TRBD1	TRBV5-1	TRBJ1-2	NA	CASSFEQGYGYTF	TGCGCCAGCAGCTTTGAACAGGGGTATGGCTACACCTTC
12	TRBD2	TRBV30	TRBJ2-1	NA	CAWIGGGNEQFF	TGTGCCTGGATCGGGGGGGGCAATGAGCAGTTCTTC
14	TRBD1	TRBV10-3	TRBJ1-1	NA	CAISENRGYTEAFF	TGTGCCATCAGTGAAAACAGGGGGTACACTGAAGCTTTCTTT
11	NA	TRBV2	TRBJ1-2	NA	CASTGEYGYTF	TGTGCCAGCACAGGGGAGTATGGCTACACCTTC
15	TRBD2	TRBV4-2	TRBJ2-2	NA	CASSQVSGGDGELFF	TGTGCCAGCAGCCAAGTCAGCGGGGGGGACGGGGAGCTGTTTTTT
14	NA	TRBV5-1	TRBJ2-3	NA	CASSLGTGPDTQYF	TGCGCCAGCAGCTTGGGTACAGGGCCAGATACGCAGTATTTT
14	NA	TRBV30	TRBJ2-7	NA	CAWSVQGSRGREYF	TGTGCCTGGAGTGTACAGGGTTCTAGGGGGAGGGAGTACTTC
18	TRBD2	TRBV15	TRBJ2-1	NA	CATSSPPGGSGTWNEQFF	TGTGCCACCAGCAGCCCCCCGGGGGGTAGCGGGACTTGGAATGAGCAGTTCTTC
13	NA	TRBV7-3	TRBJ1-1	NA	CASSLDRTFEAFF	TGTGCCAGCAGCTTAGACAGGACCTTTGAAGCTTTCTTT
13	NA	TRBV6-5	TRBJ2-2	NA	CASRATRTGELFF	TGTGCCAGCAGGGCCACTAGAACCGGGGAGCTGTTTTTT
14	NA	TRBV15	TRBJ1-2	NA	CATRSSRENRGYTF	TGTGCCACCAGGTCCTCTAGGGAGAACAGAGGCTACACCTTC
14	NA	TRBV4-3	TRBJ2-2	NA	CASSQLLNTGELFF	TGCGCCAGCAGCCAATTACTGAACACCGGGGAGCTGTTTTTT
12	NA	TRBV7-2	TRBJ2-7	NA	CASSFSGYEQYF	TGTGCCAGCAGCTTCTCCGGCTACGAGCAGTACTTC
16	TRBD2	TRBV5-4	TRBJ2-3	NA	CASSFKRTRTTDTQYF	TGTGCCAGCAGCTTCAAAAGGACTAGAACCACAGATACGCAGTATTTT
14	NA	TRBV7-3	TRBJ1-6	NA	CASSLLADNSPLHF	TGTGCCAGCAGCTTACTGGCGGATAATTCACCCCTCCACTTT
18	TRBD2	TRBV28	TRBJ2-5	NA	CASSYLLSGRQNQETQYF	TGTGCCAGCAGCTACCTTCTAAGCGGGAGGCAAAATCAAGAGACCCAGTACTTC
18	NA	TRBV12-5	TRBJ2-7	once	CASGLDLTSDSLLYEQYF	TGTGCTAGTGGTTTGGACCTCACCTCCGACAGCTTACTCTACGAGCAGTACTTC
12	NA	TRBV30	TRBJ2-2	NA	CAWTMFTGELFF	TGTGCCTGGACAATGTTCACCGGGGAGCTGTTTTTT
16	NA	TRBV19	TRBJ1-4	NA	CASSLPGSTTNEKLFF	TGTGCCAGTAGCCTCCCCGGGAGCACAACTAATGAAAAACTGTTTTTT
15	TRBD1	TRBV5-5	TRBJ1-2	once	CASSAPGQGARGYTF	TGTGCCAGCAGCGCGCCGGGACAGGGGGCGCGCGGCTACACCTTC
16	TRBD1	TRBV7-6	TRBJ2-2	NA	CASSAGQGPNTGELFF	TGTGCCAGCAGCGCTGGACAGGGCCCGAACACCGGGGAGCTGTTTTTT
15	TRBD2	TRBV5-1	TRBJ2-1	NA	CASSSGGLADNEQFF	TGCGCCAGCAGCTCAGGGGGACTAGCGGACAATGAGCAGTTCTTC
14	NA	TRBV7-9	TRBJ2-5	NA	CASSPGTTEETQYF	TGTGCCAGCAGCCCCGGGACAACGGAAGAGACCCAGTACTTC
14	NA	TRBV27	TRBJ2-7	NA	CASSLAGFSYEQYF	TGTGCCAGCAGTTTAGCAGGGTTTAGCTACGAGCAGTACTTC
16	TRBD2	TRBV7-2	TRBJ2-1	NA	CASSPSPRLAGHEQFF	TGTGCCAGCAGCCCATCTCCAAGACTAGCGGGACATGAGCAGTTCTTC
11	NA	TRBV28	TRBJ2-7	NA	CATGGGDEQYF	TGTGCCACCGGGGGAGGAGACGAGCAGTACTTC